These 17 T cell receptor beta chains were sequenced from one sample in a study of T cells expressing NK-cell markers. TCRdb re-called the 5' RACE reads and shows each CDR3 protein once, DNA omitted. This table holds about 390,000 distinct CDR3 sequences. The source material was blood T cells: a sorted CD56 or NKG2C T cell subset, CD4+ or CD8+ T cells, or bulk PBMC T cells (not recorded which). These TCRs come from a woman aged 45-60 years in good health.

This chain's CDR3 is CASSLAGGSGETQYF. The chain joins TRBV7-2 to TRBJ2-5; TCRdb lists TRBD2, though no DNA is available to test this call. This CDR3 is built from 15 residues. Germline CDR1 and CDR2: SGHTA and FQGNSA.

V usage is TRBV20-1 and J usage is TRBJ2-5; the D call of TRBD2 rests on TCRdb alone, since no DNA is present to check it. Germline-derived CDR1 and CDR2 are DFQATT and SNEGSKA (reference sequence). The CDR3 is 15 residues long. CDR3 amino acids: CSANPRTSGQETQYF.

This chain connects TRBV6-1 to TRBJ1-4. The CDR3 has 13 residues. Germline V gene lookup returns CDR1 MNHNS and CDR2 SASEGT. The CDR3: CASSETGNEKLFF.

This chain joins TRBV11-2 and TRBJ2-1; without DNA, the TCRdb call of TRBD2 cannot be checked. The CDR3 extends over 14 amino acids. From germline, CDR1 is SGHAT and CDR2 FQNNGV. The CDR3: CASRTSGRVYEQFF.

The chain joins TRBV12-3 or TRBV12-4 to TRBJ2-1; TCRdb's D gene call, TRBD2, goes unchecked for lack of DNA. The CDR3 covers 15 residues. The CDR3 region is CASSSGTSGRPRKFF.

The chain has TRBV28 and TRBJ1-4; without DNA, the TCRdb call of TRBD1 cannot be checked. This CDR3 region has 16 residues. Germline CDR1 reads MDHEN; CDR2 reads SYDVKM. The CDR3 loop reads CASSPQGAQTNEKLFF.

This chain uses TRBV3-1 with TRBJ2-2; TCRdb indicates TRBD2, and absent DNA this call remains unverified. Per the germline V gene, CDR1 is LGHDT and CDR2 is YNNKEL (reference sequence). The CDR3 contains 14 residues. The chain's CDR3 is CASSQNRRNGELFF.

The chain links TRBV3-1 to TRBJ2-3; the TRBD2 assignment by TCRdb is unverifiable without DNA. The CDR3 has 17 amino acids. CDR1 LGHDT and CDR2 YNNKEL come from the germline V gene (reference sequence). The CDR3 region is CASSQGWEASFTDTQYF.

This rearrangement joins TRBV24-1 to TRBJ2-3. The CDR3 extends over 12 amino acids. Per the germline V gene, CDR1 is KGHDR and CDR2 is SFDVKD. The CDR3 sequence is CATSESSTTQYF.

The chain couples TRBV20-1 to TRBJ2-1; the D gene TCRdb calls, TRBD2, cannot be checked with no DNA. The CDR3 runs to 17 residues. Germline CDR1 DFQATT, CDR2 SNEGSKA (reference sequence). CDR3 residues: CSARDLGTPGPYNEQFF.

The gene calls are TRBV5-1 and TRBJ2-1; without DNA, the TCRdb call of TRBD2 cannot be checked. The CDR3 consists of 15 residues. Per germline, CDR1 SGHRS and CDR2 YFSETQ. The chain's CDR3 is CASSLVAAGLNEQFF.

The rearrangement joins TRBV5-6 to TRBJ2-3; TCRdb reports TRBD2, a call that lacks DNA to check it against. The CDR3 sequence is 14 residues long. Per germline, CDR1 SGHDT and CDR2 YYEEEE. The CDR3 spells CASSPGGRTDTQYF.

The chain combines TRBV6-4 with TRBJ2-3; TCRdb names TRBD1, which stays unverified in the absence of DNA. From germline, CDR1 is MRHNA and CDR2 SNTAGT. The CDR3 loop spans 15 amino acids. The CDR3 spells CASSATGEKTDTQYF.

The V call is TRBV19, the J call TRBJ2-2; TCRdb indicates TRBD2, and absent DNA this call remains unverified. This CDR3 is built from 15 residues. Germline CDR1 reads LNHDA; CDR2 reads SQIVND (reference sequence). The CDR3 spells CASSIVGRGSGELFF.

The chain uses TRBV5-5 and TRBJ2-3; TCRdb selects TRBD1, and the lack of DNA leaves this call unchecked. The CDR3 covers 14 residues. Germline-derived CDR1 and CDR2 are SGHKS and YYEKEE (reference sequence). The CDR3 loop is CASRRGADTDTQYF.

The CDR3 is CASSPPEGIQETQYF. V usage is TRBV18 and J usage is TRBJ2-5. From germline, CDR1 is KGHSH and CDR2 LQKENI. The CDR3 has 15 residues.

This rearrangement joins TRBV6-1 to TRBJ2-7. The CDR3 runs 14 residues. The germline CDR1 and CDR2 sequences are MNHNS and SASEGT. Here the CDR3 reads CASSQDRGSYEQYF.